This T cell receptor beta chain originates from a study of Graves' ophthalmopathy and Graves' hyperthyroidism. Study outcomes and limitations: Also, most clonotypes expanded in the thyroid above 0.001 frequency appeared in blood.

The CDR3 has 13 amino acids. The V gene's germline CDR1 is SGHTA and CDR2 FQGNSA. V lost 5 bases to trimming and J lost 7 bases, with 14 bases between them. A duration under 3 months, NOSPECS ≥4, CAS ≥3 and moderate-to-severe activity characterized the donors with ophthalmopathy. Pregnant or lactating patients and those with other autoimmune diseases or uncontrolled infections were excluded. PBMCs came from roughly 9.2 ml of fresh peripheral blood. This clonotype came up many times. The antigen remains undetermined. The authors amplified TCR beta CDR3 regions from RNA transcripts. RT-PCR with HTBI primers came first, then second-round multiplex PCR. TCRdb passed the multiplex PCR reads through MiXCR, listing each CDR3 protein once. The table includes 350,000 to 450,000 distinct CDR3 sequences, 15% to 20% detected once.

Sequencing was done on a sample of peripheral blood. The chain recombines TRBV7-2 with TRBJ1-1; possible D gene TRBD1, 5 bases. This receptor was taken from a woman between 18 and 30 years old with Graves' ophthalmopathy. In DNA, the CDR3 is TGTGCCAGCAGCCAGACGGGAGGGGTTGAAGCTTTCTTT. Protein product: CASSQTGGVEAFF. Full variable domain (remainder filled in from reference TRBV7-2 and TRBJ1-1): GAGVSQSPSNKVTEKGKDVELRCDPISGHTALYWYRQSLGQGLEFLIYFQGNSAPDKSGLPSDRFSAERTGGSVSTLTIQRTQQEDSAVYLCASSQTGGVEAFFGQGTRLTVV.